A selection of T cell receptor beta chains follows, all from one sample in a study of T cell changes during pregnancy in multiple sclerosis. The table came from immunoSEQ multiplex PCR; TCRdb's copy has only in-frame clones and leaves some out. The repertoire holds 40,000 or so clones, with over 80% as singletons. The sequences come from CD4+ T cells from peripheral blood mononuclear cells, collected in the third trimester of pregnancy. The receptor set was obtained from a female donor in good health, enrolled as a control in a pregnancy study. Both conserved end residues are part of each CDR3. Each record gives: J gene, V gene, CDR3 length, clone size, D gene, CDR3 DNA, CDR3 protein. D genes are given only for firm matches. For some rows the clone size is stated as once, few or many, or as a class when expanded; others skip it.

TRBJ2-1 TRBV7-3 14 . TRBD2 TGTGCCAGTAGTCCCGGGGGGTTAGACAATGAGCAGTTCTTC CASSPGGLDNEQFF
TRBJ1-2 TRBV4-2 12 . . TGTGCCAGCAGCCCTGGCAGCTATGGCTACACCTTC CASSPGSYGYTF
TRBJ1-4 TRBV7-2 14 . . TGTGCCAGCAGCTTAGCGTTGGCAAATGAAAAACTGTTTTTT CASSLALANEKLFF
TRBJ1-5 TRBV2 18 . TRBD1 TGTGCCAGCAGTGACTTGGGACAGGGGAGAACTAGCAATCAGCCCCAGCATTTT CASSDLGQGRTSNQPQHF
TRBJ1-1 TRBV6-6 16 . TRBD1 TGTGCCAGCAGTTACCCGTGGACAGGGTTAGCCACTGAAGCTTTCTTT CASSYPWTGLATEAFF
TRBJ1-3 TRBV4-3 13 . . TGCGCCAGCAGCCTCGGGTGGGGAAACACCATATATTTT CASSLGWGNTIYF
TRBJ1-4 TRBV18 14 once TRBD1 TGTGCCAGCTCGACGACAGGGGGAAATGAAAAACTGTTTTTT CASSTTGGNEKLFF
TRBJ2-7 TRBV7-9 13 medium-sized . TGTGCCAGCAGGCCCTACAACAGAGACGAGCAGTACTTC CASRPYNRDEQYF
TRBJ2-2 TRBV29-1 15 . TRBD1 TGCAGCGTCCTAAGGACAGGGGTAAACACCGGGGAGCTGTTTTTT CSVLRTGVNTGELFF
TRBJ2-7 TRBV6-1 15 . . TGTGCCAGCAGTGAAGCGACAGGTGCTAGCTACGAGCAGTACTTC CASSEATGASYEQYF
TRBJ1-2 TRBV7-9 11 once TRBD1 TGTGCCAGCAGCTTGACAGGGGGCTACACCTTC CASSLTGGYTF